This T cell receptor (beta chain) is drawn from a study of T cell responses to AZD1222 COVID-19 vaccine. Of note for this clone: Its antigen is undetermined.

The protocol was immunoSEQ multiplex PCR, while the TCRdb copy is restricted to in-frame clones and leaves out a portion. This table holds 120,000 or so clones, more than 85% found once. This CDR3 has 17 residues. V was trimmed by 9 bases and J by 1 base, leaving 21 bases between them. Germline CDR1 and CDR2: ENHRY and SYGVKD. Study-level findings and limits: White British people made up most donors, females outnumbered males, and clonal diversity was possibly underestimated. Baseline seropositivity occurred in only a handful of AZD1222 recipients.

The origin of this receptor is an adult in good health. Here the sequenced sample was peripheral blood, taken on day 0 of MenACWY control vaccination. The gene calls are TRBV10-3 and TRBJ2-2, with a possible D match to TRBD2 (6 bases). CDR3 coding DNA: TGTGCCATGGGGCCCCCCGGGAGCTTCGAGAACACCGGGGAGCTGTTTTTT. Translated: CAMGPPGSFENTGELFF.